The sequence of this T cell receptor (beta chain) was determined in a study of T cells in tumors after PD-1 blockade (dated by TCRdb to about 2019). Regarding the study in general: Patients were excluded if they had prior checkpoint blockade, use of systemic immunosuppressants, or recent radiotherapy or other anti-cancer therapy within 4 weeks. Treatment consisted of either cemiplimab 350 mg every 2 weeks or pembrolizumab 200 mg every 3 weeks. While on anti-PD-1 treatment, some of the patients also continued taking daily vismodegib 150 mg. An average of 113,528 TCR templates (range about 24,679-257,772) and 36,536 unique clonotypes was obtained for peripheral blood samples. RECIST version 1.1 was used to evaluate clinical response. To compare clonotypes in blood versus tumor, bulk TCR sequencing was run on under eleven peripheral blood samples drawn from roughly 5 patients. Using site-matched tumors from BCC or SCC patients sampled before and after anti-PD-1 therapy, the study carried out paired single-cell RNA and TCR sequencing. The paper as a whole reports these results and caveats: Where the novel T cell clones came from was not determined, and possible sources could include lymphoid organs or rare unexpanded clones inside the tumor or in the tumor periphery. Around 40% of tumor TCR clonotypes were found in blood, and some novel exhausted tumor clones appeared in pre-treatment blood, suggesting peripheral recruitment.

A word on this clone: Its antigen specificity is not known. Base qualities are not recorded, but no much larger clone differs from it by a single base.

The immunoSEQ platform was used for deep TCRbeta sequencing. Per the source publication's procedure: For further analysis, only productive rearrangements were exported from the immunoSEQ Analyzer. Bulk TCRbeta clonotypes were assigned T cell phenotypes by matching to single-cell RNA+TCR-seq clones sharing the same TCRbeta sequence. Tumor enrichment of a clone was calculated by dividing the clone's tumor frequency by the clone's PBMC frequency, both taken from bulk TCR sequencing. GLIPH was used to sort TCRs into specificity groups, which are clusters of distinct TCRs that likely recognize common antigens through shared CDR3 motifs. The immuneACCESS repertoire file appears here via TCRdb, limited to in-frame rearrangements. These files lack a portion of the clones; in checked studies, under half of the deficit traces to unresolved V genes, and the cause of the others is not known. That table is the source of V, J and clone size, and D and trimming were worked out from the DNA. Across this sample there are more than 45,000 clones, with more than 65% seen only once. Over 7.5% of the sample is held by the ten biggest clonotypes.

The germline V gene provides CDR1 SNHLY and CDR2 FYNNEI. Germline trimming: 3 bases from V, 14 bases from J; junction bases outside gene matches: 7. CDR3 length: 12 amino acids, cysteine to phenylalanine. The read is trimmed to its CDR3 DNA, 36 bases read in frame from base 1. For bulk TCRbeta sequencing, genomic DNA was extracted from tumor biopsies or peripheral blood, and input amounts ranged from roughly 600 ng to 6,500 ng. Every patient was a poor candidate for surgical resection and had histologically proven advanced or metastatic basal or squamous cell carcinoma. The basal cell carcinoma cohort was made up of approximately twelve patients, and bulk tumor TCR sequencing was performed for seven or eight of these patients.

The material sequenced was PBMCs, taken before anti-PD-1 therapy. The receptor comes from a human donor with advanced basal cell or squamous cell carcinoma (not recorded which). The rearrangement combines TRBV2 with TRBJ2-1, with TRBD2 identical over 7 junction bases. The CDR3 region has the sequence CASSEGGRHEFF. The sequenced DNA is TGTGCCAGCAGTGAGGGGGGGAGGCATGAGTTCTTC.